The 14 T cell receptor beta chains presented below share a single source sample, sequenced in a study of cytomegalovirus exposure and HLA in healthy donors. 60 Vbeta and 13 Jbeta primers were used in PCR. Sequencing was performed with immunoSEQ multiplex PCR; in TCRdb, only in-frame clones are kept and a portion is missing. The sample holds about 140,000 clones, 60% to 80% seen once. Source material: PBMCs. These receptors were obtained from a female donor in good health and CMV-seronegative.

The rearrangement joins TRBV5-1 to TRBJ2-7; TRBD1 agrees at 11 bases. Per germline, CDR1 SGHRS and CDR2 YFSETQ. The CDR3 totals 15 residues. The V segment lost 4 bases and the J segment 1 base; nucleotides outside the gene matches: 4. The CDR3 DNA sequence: TGCGCCAGCAGCATCCGGGACAGGGGGTCCTACGAGCAGTACTTC. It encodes CASSIRDRGSYEQYF.

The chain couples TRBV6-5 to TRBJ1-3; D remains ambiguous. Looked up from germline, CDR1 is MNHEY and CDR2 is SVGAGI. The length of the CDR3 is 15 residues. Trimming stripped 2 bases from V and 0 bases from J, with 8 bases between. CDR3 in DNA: TGTGCCAGCAGTTACCGAGCCATCTCTGGAAACACCATATATTTT. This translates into CASSYRAISGNTIYF.

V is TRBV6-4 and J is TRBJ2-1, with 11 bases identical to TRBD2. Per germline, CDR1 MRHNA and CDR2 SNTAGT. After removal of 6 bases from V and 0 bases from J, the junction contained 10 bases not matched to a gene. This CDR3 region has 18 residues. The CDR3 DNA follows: TGTGCCAGCAGACTTAGCGGGAGGGACGTTGGCTCCTACAATGAGCAGTTCTTC. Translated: CASRLSGRDVGSYNEQFF.

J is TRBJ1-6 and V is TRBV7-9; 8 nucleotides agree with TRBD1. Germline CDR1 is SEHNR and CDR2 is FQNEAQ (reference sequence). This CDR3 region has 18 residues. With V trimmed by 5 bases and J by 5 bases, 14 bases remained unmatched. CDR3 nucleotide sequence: TGTGCCAGCAGCCCAAGTAGTGGGACAGGTGGAAATAATTCACCCCTCCACTTT. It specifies CASSPSSGTGGNNSPLHF.

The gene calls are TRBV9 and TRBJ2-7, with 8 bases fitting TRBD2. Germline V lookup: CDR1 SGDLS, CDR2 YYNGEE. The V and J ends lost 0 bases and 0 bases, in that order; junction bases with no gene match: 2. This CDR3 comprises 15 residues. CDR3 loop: CASSVAGTSSYEQYF. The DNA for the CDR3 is TGTGCCAGCAGCGTAGCAGGGACTAGCTCCTACGAGCAGTACTTC.

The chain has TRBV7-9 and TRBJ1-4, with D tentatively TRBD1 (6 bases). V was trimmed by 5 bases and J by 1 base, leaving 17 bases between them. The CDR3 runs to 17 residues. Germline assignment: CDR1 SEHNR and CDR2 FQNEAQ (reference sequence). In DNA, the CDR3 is TGTGCCAGCAGCCCACCGGGGGGCTTATTAACTAATGAAAAACTGTTTTTT. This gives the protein CASSPPGGLLTNEKLFF.

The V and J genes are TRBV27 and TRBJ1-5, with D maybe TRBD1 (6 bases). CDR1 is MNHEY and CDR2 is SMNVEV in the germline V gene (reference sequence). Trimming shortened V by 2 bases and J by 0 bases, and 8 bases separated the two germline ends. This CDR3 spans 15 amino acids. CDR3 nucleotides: TGTGCCAGCAGTTTAAGGGGGAATAGCAATCAGCCCCAGCATTTT. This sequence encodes CASSLRGNSNQPQHF.

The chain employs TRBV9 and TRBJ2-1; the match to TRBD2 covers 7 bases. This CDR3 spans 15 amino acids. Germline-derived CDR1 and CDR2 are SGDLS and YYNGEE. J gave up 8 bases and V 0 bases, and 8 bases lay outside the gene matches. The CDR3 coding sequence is TGTGCCAGCAGCGTAGGTGGCGGGAGAAGCGATGAGCAGTTCTTC. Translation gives CASSVGGGRSDEQFF.

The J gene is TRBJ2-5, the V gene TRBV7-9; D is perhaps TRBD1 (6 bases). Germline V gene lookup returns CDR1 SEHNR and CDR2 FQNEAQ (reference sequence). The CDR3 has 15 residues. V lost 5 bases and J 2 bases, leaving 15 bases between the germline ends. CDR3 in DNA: TGTGCCAGCAGCGTGGTGGGGGACAATCAAGAGACCCAGTACTTC. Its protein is CASSVVGDNQETQYF. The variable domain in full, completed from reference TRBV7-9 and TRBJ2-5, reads DTGVSQNPRHKITKRGQNVTFRCDPISEHNRLYWYRQTLGQGPEFLTYFQNEAQLEKSRLLSDRFSAERPKGSFSTLEIQRTEQGDSAMYLCASSVVGDNQETQYFGPGTRLLVL.

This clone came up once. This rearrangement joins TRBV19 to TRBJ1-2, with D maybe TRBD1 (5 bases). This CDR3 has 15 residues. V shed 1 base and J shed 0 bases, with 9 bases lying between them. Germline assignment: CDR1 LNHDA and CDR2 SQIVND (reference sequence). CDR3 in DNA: TGTGCCAGTAGTATAGCTGACAGTTCTAACTATGGCTACACCTTC. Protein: CASSIADSSNYGYTF.

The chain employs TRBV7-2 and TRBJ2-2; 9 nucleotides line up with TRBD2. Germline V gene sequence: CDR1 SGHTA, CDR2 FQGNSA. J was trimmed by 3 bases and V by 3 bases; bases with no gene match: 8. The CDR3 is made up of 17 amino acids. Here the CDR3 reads CASSLDEVAGDTGELFF. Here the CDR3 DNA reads TGTGCCAGCAGCTTGGATGAAGTAGCGGGAGACACCGGGGAGCTGTTTTTT.

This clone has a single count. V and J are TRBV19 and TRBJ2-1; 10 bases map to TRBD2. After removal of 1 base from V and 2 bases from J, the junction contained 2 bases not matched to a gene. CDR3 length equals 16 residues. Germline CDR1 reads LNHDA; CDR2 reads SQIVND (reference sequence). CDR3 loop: CASSIGLAGAYNEQFF. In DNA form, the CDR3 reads TGTGCCAGTAGTATAGGGCTAGCGGGAGCCTACAATGAGCAGTTCTTC.

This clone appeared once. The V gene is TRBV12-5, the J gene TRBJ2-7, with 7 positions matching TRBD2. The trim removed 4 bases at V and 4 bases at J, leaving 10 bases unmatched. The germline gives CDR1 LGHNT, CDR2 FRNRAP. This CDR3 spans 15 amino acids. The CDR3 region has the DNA TGTGCTAGTGGTTGGGAGGGTTGGGCAGCGTACGAGCAGTACTTC. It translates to CASGWEGWAAYEQYF.

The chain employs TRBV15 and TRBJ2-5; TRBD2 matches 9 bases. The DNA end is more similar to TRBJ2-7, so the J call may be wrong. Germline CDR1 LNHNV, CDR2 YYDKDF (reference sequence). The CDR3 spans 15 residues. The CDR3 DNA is TGTGCCACCCGTCGTTCTAGCGGGACGTCCTACGAGCAGTACTTC. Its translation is CATRRSSGTSYEQYF.